The rows below give T cell receptor beta chains drawn from one sample of a study of blood T cell repertoires in COVID-19. TCRdb keeps only in-frame clones here, not all; method: immunoSEQ multiplex PCR. The data show approximately 28,000 clones, with more than 60% seen just once and roughly 7.5% held by the top ten. The sample was peripheral blood. These receptors were taken from a woman aged 70 to 79 with active or convalescent COVID-19. CDR3s include the opening cysteine and the closing phenylalanine or tryptophan. D genes are given only for firm matches. Where a row states a size, it is once, few, many or the class of an expanded clone; other rows omit it.

j_call | d_call | v_call | clone_size | cdr3_nt | cdr3_aa
TRBJ1-4 | . | TRBV6-6 | . | TGTGCCAGCACCGGCCCCGGGAATGAAAAACTGTTTTTT | CASTGPGNEKLFF
TRBJ1-1 | TRBD1 | TRBV10-3 | . | TGTGCCATCAGGGGGACAGGGGGGAACACTGAAGCTTTCTTT | CAIRGTGGNTEAFF
TRBJ2-7 | TRBD2 | TRBV29-1 | . | TGCAGCGTCCGGACTAGCTATGAGCAGTACTTC | CSVRTSYEQYF
TRBJ1-3 | . | TRBV19 | . | TGTGCCAGTAGTATAGCCGGGAGCTCTGGAAACACCATATATTTT | CASSIAGSSGNTIYF
TRBJ2-1 | TRBD2 | TRBV7-6 | . | TGTGCCAGCAGCCCAGGGACTAGCGGGAACCTTGAGCAGTTCTTC | CASSPGTSGNLEQFF
TRBJ2-2 | . | TRBV24-1 | . | TGTGCCACCGCAGGGATTACCGGGGAGCTGTTTTTT | CATAGITGELFF
TRBJ1-3 | TRBD1 | TRBV28 | few | TGTGCCAGCAGTTTGTCAGGGGGCGAGTACACCATATATTTT | CASSLSGGEYTIYF
TRBJ1-5 | . | TRBV2 | . | TGTGCCAGCACACAGGGAATTCAGCCCCAGCATTTT | CASTQGIQPQHF
TRBJ1-2 | TRBD1 | TRBV24-1 | . | TGTGCCACCAGTGAGCCGGGACAGGGATACTATGGCTACACCTTC | CATSEPGQGYYGYTF
TRBJ1-2 | TRBD1 | TRBV12-3/TRBV12-4 | . | TGTGCCAGCAGACAGACAGGGATCTGGGGCTACACCTTC | CASRQTGIWGYTF
TRBJ2-1 | TRBD1 | TRBV29-1 | few | TGCAGCGTAGAGACAGGGTTCTCCTACAATGAGCAGTTCTTC | CSVETGFSYNEQFF
TRBJ2-2 | TRBD2 | TRBV9 | . | TGTGCCAGCAGCGTAGCCCTAGCGGGGGGGCCAGTGGGCACCGGGGAGCTGTTTTTT | CASSVALAGGPVGTGELFF
TRBJ1-2 | . | TRBV28 | . | TGTGCCAGCAGTTTATCGGCAGGGGCCTATGGCTACACCTTC | CASSLSAGAYGYTF
TRBJ1-4 | . | TRBV5-1 | . | TGCGCCAGCAGTGGGTCGGGAAACGAAAAACTGTTTTTT | CASSGSGNEKLFF
TRBJ2-5 | . | TRBV24-1 | . | TGTGCCACCAGTGACACAGGGGGCGGGAGGGAGACCCAGTACTTC | CATSDTGGGRETQYF
TRBJ1-4 | TRBD1 | TRBV7-6 | . | TGTGCCAGCAGCTTAGCCCGGGACAGGGAGGTTCCAACTAATGAAAAACTGTTTTTT | CASSLARDREVPTNEKLFF
TRBJ1-1 | . | TRBV19 | . | TGTGCCAGTAGTGTCGGGACAAGCGGAGCTTTCTTT | CASSVGTSGAFF
TRBJ1-4 | . | TRBV3-1/TRBV3-2 | once | TGTGCCAGCAGCCAAGATTTAAGGGGAAAACTGTTTTTT | CASSQDLRGKLFF
TRBJ2-2 | . | TRBV27 | . | TGTGCCAGCAGTTTATCGTTGCAGTCCACCGGGGAGCTGTTTTTT | CASSLSLQSTGELFF
TRBJ1-6 | TRBD1 | TRBV7-2 | . | TGTGCCAGCAGCCCCGGACAGGAGAATTCACCCCTCCACTTT | CASSPGQENSPLHF
TRBJ1-2 | . | TRBV6-2/TRBV6-3 | . | TGTGCCAGCAGTTACGCGCGGGGCTACACCTTC | CASSYARGYTF
TRBJ2-3 | . | TRBV5-4 | once | TGTGCCAGCAGCTTGTCGGATACGCAGTATTTT | CASSLSDTQYF
TRBJ1-5 | TRBD1 | TRBV27 | . | TGTGCCAGCAGCCGTGGGACAGGCGGGAATCAGCCCCAGCATTTT | CASSRGTGGNQPQHF
TRBJ2-7 | . | TRBV30 | . | TGTGCCTGGAGTGTTAACTTCCTAAGCTCCTACGAGCAGTACTTC | CAWSVNFLSSYEQYF
TRBJ2-1 | TRBD1 | TRBV7-2 | . | TGTGCCAGCAGCTTGACAGGGCTCAATGAGCAGTTCTTC | CASSLTGLNEQFF
TRBJ1-2 | . | TRBV30 | . | TGTGCCTGGAGACGTCCCCTCCAATCCTCAGAGGAGGAGTACACCTTC | CAWRRPLQSSEEEYTF